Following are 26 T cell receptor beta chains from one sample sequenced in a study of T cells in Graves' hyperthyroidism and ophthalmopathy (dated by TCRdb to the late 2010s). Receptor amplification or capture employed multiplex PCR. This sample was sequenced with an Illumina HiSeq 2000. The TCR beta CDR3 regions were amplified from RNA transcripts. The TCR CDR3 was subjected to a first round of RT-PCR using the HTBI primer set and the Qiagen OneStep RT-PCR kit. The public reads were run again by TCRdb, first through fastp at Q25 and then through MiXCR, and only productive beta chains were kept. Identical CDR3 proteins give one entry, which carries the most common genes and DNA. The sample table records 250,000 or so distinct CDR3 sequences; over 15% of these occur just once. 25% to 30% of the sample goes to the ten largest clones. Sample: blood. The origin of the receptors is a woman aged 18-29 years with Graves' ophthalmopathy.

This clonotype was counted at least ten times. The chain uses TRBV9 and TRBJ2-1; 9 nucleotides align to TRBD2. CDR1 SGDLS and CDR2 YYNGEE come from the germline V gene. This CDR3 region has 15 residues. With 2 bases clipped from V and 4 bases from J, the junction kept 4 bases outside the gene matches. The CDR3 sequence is CASSVTSGVYNEQFF. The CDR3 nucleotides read TGTGCCAGCAGCGTGACTAGCGGAGTTTACAATGAGCAGTTCTTC. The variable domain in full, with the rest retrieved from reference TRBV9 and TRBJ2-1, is DSGVTQTPKHLITATGQRVTLRCSPRSGDLSVYWYQQSLDQGLQFLIQYYNGEERAKGNILERFSAQQFPDLHSELNLSSLELGDSALYFCASSVTSGVYNEQFFGPGTRLTVL.

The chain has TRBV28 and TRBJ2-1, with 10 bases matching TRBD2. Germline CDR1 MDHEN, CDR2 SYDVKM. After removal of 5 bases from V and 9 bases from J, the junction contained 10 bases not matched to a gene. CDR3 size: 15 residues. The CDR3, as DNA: TGTGCCAGCAGTCGTCGTAGCGGGAGGCGGGGTGAGCAGTTCTTC. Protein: CASSRRSGRRGEQFF.

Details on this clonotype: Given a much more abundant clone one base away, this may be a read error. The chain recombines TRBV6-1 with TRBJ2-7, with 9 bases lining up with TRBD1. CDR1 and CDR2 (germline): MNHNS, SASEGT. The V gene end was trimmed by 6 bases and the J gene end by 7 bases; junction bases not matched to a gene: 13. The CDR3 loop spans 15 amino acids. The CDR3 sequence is CASSHLGTGSGEQYF. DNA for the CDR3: TGTGCCAGCAGCCACCTCGGGACAGGGTCGGGGGAGCAGTACTTC.

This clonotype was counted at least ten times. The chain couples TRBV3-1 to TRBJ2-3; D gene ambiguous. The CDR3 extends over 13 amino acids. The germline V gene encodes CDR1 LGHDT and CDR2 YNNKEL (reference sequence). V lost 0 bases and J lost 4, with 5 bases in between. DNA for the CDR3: TGTGCCAGCAGCCAAGATTGGGCAGATACGCAGTATTTT. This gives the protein CASSQDWADTQYF.

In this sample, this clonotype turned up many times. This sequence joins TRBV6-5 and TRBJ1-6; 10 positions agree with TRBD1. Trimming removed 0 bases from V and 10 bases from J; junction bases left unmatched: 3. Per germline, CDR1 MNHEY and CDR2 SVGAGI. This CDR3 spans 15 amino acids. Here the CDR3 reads CASSYSGTGASPLHF. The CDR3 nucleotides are TGTGCCAGCAGTTACTCGGGGACAGGGGCCTCACCCCTCCACTTT.

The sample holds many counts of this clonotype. The CDR3, as DNA: TGTGCCAGCAGCGTAGTCGGGACAGATAGTAGCCGCACAGATACGCAGTATTTT. This encodes CASSVVGTDSSRTDTQYF. The gene calls are TRBV9 and TRBJ2-3, with 7 bases matching TRBD1. V shed 0 bases, J shed 1 base, and the junction held 11 bases outside the gene matches. Germline V gene lookup returns CDR1 SGDLS and CDR2 YYNGEE. This CDR3 region has 18 residues.

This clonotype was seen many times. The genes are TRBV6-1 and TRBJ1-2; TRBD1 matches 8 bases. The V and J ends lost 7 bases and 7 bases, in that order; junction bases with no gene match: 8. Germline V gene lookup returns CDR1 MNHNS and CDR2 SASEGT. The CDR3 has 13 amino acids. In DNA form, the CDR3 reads TGTGCCAGCATCCCTGGGACAGGATCTGGCTACACCTTC. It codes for CASIPGTGSGYTF.

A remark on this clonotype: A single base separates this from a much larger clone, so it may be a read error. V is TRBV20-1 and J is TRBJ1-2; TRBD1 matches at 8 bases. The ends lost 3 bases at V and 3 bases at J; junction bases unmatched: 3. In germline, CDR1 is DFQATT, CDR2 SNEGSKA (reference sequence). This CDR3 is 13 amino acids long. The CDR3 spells CSAREDRDYGYTF. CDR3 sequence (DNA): TGCAGTGCTAGGGAGGACAGGGACTATGGCTACACCTTC.

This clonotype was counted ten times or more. The CDR3 DNA is TGCAGTGGGATGGCAGGGGCTTTTAACTATGGCTACACCTTC. Translated, it gives CSGMAGAFNYGYTF. The V gene is TRBV20-1, the J gene TRBJ1-2; the D gene is possibly TRBD1 (6 bases). Germline CDR1 reads DFQATT; CDR2 reads SNEGSKA (reference sequence). V dropped 7 bases and J dropped 1 base, with 16 bases sitting between them. The CDR3 totals 14 residues.

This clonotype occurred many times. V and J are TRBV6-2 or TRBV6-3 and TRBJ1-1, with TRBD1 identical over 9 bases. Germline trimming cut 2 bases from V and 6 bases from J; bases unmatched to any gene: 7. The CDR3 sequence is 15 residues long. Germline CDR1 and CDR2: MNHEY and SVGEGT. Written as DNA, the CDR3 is TGTGCCAGCAGTTACGACAGGGGGAGAGGAGCTGAAGCTTTCTTT. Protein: CASSYDRGRGAEAFF.

The CDR3 sequence: CASRGMRVGTDTQYF. The CDR3 DNA reads TGTGCCAGCCGTGGTATGCGGGTCGGCACAGATACGCAGTATTTT. V gene TRBV2 combines with J gene TRBJ2-3; TRBD2 might be the D (5 bases). V was shortened by 8 bases and J by 1 base, with 16 bases between the two germline ends. The CDR3 is 15 amino acids. Germline V CDR1 and CDR2: SNHLY, FYNNEI. The full variable domain, completed using reference TRBV2 and TRBJ2-3, is EPEVTQTPSHQVTQMGQEVILRCVPISNHLYFYWYRQILGQKVEFLVSFYNNEISEKSEIFDDQFSVERPDGSNFTLKIRSTKLEDSAMYFCASRGMRVGTDTQYFGPGTRLTVL.

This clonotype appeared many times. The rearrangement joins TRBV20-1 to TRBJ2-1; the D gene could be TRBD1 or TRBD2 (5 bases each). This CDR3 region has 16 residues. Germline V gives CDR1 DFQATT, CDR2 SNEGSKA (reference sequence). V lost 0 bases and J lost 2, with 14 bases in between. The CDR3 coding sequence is TGCAGTGCTAGAGATCGTTCCGGGGCGCCCTACAATGAGCAGTTCTTC. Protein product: CSARDRSGAPYNEQFF.

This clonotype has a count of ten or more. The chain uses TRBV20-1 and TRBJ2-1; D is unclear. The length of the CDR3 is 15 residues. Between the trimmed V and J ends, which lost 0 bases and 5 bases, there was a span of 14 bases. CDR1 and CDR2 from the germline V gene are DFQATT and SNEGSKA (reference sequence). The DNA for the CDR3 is TGCAGTGCTAGAGATCTAATGATAATTCACAATGAGCAGTTCTTC. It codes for CSARDLMIIHNEQFF.

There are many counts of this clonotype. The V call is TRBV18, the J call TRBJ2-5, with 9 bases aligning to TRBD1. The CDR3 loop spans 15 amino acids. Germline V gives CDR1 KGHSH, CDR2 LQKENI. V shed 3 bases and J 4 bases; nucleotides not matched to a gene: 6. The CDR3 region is CASSPLTGGGETQYF. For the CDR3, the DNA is TGTGCCAGCTCACCCCTGACAGGGGGAGGAGAGACCCAGTACTTC.

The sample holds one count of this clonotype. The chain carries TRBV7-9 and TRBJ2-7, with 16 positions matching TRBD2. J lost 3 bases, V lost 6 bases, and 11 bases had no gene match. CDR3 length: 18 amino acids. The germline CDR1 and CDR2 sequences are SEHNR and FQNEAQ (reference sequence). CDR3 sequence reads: CASSLKGLAGGPIYEQYF. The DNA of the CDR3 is TGTGCCAGCAGTCTGAAGGGACTAGCGGGAGGGCCAATCTACGAGCAGTACTTC.

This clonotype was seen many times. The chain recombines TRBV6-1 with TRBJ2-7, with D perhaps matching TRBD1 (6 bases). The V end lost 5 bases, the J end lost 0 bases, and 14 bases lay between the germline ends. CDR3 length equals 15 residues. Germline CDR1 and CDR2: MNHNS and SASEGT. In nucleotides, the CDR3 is TGTGCCAGCAGTTCCTTCGACAGGAGCTCCTACGAGCAGTACTTC. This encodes CASSSFDRSSYEQYF.

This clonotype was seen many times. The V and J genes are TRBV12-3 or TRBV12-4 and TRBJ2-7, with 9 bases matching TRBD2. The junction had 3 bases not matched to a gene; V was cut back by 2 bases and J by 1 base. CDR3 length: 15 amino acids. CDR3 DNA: TGTGCCAGCAGTTTATTGACTAGCGGATCCTACGAGCAGTACTTC. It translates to CASSLLTSGSYEQYF.

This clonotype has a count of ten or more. CDR3 sequence reads: CASSQDSRGYTF. CDR3 nucleotide sequence: TGTGCCAGCAGCCAAGACAGTAGAGGCTACACCTTC. The chain carries TRBV3-1 and TRBJ1-2; D is unresolved. CDR1 is LGHDT, CDR2 YNNKEL, per germline (reference sequence). V lost 0 bases to trimming and J lost 8 bases, with 7 bases between them. This CDR3 comprises 12 residues.

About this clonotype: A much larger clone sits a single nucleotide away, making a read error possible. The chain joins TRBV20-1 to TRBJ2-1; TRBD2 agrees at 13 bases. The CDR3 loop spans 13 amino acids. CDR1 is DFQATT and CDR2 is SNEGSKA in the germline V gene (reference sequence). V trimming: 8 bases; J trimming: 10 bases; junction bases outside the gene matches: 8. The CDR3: CSSGLAGVVEQFF. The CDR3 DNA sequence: TGCAGTTCCGGACTAGCGGGGGTGGTAGAGCAGTTCTTC.

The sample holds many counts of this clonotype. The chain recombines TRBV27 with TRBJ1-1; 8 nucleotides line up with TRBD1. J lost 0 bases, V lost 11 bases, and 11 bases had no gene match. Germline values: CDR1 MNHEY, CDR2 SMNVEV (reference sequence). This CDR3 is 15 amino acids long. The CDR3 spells CASLATGDLNTEAFF. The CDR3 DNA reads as TGTGCCTCCCTCGCGACAGGGGACTTGAACACTGAAGCTTTCTTT.

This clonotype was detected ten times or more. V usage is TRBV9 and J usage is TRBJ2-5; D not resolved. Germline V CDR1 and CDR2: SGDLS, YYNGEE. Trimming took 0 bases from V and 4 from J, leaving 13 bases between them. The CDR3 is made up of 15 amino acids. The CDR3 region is CASSVDTENGETQYF. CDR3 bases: TGTGCCAGCAGCGTAGACACGGAGAACGGAGAGACCCAGTACTTC.

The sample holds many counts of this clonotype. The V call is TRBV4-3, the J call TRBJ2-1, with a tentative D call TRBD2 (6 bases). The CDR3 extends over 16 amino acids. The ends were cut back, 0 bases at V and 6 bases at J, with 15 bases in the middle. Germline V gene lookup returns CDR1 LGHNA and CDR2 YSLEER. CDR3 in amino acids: CASSQELGLASNEQFF. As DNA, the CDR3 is TGCGCCAGCAGCCAAGAATTAGGCCTAGCGAGCAATGAGCAGTTCTTC.

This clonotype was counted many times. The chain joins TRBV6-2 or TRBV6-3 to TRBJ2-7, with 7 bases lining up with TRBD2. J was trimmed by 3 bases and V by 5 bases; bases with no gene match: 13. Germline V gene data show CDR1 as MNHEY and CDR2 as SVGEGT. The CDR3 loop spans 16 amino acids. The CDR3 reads CASSTESSGDLYEQYF. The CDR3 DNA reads TGTGCCAGCAGTACCGAATCTAGCGGCGATCTCTACGAGCAGTACTTC.

CDR3 DNA: TGCAGTGCTGCGCAGGGGGTACCCTACGAGCAGTACTTC. Its translation is CSAAQGVPYEQYF. The gene calls are TRBV20-1 and TRBJ2-7, with 7 bases aligning to TRBD1. The CDR3 contains 13 residues. The V and J ends lost 5 bases and 2 bases, in that order; junction bases with no gene match: 6. Per the germline V gene, CDR1 is DFQATT and CDR2 is SNEGSKA (reference sequence).

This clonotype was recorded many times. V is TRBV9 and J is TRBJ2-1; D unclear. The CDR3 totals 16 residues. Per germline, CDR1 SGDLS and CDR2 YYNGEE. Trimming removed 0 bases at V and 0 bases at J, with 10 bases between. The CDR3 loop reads CASSVGGPSSYNEQFF. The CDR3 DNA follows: TGTGCCAGCAGCGTAGGTGGCCCGAGCTCCTACAATGAGCAGTTCTTC.

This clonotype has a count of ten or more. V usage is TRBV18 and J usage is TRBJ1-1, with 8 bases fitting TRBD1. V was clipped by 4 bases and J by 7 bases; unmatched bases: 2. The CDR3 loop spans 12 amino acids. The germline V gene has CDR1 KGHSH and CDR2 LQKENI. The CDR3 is CASSLDRGEAFF. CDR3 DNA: TGTGCCAGCTCACTCGACAGGGGTGAAGCTTTCTTT.